This TCR beta chain originates from a study of T cell repertoires in cytomegalovirus infection. Background on the study: TCR beta signatures that were public indicated CMV infection and matching HLA type. Points from the study as a whole: Summed frequency of shared TCR beta families picked out CMV carriers who also had the relevant HLA. HLA-C-restricted TCR beta clonotypes specific for CMV led the ex vivo response.

Note on this clonotype: Its antigen remains unidentified.

The CDR3 runs to 15 residues. Trimming took 3 bases from V and 11 from J; bases not matched to a gene: 10. CDR1 and CDR2 from the germline V gene are MGHRA and YSYEKL. TCRdb called the reads again in MiXCR, with one record for every CDR3 protein. The sample includes about 770,000 distinct CDR3 sequences, roughly 28% of them seen just once. V gene TRBV4-1 combines with J gene TRBJ1-6; 7 bases agree with TRBD1. The receptor's source is a human donor in good health (CMV status not recorded). Some clones in this sample may be carry-over from other donors' samples. Sequences were derived from cultured CD8+ T cells from PBMCs, sampled from culture after CMV antigen stimulation. The CDR3 sequence: CASSQRQGLEAPLHF. The CDR3 DNA sequence: TGCGCCAGCAGCCAGCGACAGGGACTTGAAGCACCCCTCCACTTT.